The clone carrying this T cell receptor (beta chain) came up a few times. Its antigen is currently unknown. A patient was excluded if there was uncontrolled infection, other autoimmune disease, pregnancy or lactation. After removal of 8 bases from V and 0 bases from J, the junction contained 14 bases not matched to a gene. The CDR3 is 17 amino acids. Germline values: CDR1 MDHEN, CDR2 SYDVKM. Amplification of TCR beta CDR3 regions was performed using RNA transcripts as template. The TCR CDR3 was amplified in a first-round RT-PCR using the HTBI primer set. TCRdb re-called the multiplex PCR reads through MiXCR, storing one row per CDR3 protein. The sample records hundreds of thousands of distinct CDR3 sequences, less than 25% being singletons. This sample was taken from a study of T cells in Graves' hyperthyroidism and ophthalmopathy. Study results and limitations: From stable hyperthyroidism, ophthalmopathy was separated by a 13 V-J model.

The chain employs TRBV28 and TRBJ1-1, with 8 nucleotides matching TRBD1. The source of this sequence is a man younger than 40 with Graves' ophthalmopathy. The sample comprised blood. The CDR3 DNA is TGTGCCAGCGGACAGCGGGGCAGGGGGCCCCTGAACACTGAAGCTTTCTTT. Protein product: CASGQRGRGPLNTEAFF.